Here is one T cell receptor beta chain with its context. The sample belongs to a study of blood T cell repertoires in COVID-19. Study at large: Donors in the United States, Italy and Spain gave samples during acute or convalescent COVID-19.

V trimming: 10 bases; J trimming: 6 bases; junction bases outside the gene matches: 11. The CDR3 extends over 14 amino acids. CDR1 SGHTA and CDR2 FQGNSA come from the germline V gene. Produced via immunoSEQ multiplex PCR; TCRdb's table is partial and in-frame only. Here the sample spans fewer than 200,000 clones, about 80% being singletons. The sequenced sample was peripheral blood. The rearrangement joins TRBV7-2 to TRBJ2-2, with 7 bases matching TRBD2. This receptor was taken from a woman aged 50 to 60 with active or convalescent COVID-19. The CDR3 DNA follows: TGTGCCAAAGCCCAACTGGGGGGGGCCGGGGAGCTGTTTTTT. It yields the protein CAKAQLGGAGELFF.